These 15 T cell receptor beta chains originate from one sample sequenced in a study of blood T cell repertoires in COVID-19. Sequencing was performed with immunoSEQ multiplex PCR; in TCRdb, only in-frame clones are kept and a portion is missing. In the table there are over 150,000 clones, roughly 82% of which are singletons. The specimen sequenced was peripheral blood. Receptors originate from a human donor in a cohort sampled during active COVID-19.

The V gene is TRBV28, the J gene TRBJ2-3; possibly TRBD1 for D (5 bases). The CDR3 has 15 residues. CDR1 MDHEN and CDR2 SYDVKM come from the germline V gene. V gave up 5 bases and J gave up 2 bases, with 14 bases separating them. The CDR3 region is CASSVRVFLTDTQYF. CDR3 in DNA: TGTGCCAGCAGTGTCAGGGTATTCCTCACAGATACGCAGTATTTT.

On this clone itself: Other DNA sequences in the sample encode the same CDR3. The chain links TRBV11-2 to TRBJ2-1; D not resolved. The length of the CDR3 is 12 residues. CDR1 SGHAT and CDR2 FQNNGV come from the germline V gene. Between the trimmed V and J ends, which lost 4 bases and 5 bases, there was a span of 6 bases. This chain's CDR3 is CASSYSNNEQFF. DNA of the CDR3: TGTGCCAGCAGCTATAGCAACAATGAGCAGTTCTTC.

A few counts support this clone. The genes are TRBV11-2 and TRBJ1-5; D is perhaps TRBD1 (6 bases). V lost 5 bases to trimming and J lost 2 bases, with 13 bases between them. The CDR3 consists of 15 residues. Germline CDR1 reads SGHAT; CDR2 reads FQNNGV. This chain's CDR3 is CASSPQGAGNQPQHF. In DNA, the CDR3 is TGTGCCAGCAGCCCACAGGGTGCGGGCAATCAGCCCCAGCATTTT.

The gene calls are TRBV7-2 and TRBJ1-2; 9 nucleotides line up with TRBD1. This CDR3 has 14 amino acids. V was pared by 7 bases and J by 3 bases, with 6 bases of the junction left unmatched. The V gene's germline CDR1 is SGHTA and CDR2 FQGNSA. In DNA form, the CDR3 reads TGTGCCAGCAAGCGACAGGGGGGAGACTATGGCTACACCTTC. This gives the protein CASKRQGGDYGYTF.

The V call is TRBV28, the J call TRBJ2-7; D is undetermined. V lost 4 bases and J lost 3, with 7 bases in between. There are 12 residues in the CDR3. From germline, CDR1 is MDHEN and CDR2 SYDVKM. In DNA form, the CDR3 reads TGTGCCAGCAGTTCCCAGTACTACGAGCAGTACTTC. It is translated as CASSSQYYEQYF.

Here the CDR3 reads CASVDLLAGADTQYF. CDR3 coding DNA: TGTGCCAGCGTTGACCTACTAGCGGGGGCAGATACGCAGTATTTT. J is TRBJ2-3 and V is TRBV19, with 11 positions matching TRBD2. The germline V gene has CDR1 LNHDA and CDR2 SQIVND (reference sequence). The CDR3 loop spans 15 amino acids. V gave up 9 bases and J gave up 4 bases; unmatched junction bases: 9. Variable domain in full (rest from reference TRBV19 and TRBJ2-3): DGGITQSPKYLFRKEGQNVTLSCEQNLNHDAMYWYRQDPGQGLRLIYYSQIVNDFQKGDIAEGYSVSREKKESFPLTVTSAQKNPTAFYLCASVDLLAGADTQYFGPGTRLTVL.

The CDR3 here is CSVERPRNEQFF. The CDR3 DNA follows: TGCAGCGTCGAACGTCCGAGGAATGAGCAGTTCTTC. The chain has TRBV29-1 and TRBJ2-1; D unresolved. V shed 6 bases and J shed 7 bases, with 13 bases lying between them. This CDR3 has 12 residues. Germline lookup yields CDR1 SQVTM and CDR2 ANQGSEA.

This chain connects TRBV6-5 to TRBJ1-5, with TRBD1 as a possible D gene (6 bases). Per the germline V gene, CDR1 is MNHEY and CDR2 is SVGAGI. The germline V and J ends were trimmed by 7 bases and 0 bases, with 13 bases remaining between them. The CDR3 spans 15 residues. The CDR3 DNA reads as TGTGCCAGCATCCGGGGACACAATAGCAATCAGCCCCAGCATTTT. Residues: CASIRGHNSNQPQHF.

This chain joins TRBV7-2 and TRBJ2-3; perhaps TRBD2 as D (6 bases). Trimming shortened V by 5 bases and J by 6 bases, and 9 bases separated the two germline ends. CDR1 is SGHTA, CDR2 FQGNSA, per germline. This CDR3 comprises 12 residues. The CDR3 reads CASSPGRDTQYF. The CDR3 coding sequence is TGTGCCAGCAGCCCGGGGAGGGATACGCAGTATTTT.

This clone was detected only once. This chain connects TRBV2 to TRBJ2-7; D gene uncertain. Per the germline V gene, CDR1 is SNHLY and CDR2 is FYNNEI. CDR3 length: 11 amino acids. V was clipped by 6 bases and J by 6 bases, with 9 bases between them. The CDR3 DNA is TGTGCCAGCAGCCTTCCTAGCGAGCAGTACTTC. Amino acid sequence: CASSLPSEQYF. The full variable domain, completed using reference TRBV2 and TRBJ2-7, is EPEVTQTPSHQVTQMGQEVILRCVPISNHLYFYWYRQILGQKVEFLVSFYNNEISEKSEIFDDQFSVERPDGSNFTLKIRSTKLEDSAMYFCASSLPSEQYFGPGTRLTVT.

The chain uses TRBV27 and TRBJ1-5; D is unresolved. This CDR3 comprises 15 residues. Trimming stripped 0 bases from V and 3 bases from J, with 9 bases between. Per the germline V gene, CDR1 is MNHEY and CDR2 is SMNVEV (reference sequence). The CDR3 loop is CASSLSNSYNQPQHF. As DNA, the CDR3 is TGTGCCAGCAGTTTATCGAACAGCTACAATCAGCCCCAGCATTTT.

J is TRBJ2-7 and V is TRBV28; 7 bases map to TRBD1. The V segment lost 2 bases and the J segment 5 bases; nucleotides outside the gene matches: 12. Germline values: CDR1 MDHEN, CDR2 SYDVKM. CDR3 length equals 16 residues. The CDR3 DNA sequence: TGTGCCAGCAGTTTAGACCCTGGGGCAGGGGGACACGAGCAGTACTTC. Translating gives CASSLDPGAGGHEQYF.

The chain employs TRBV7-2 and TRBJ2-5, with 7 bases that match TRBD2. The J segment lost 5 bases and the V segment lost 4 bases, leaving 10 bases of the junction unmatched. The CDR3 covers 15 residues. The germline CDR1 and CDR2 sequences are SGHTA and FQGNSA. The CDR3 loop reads CASSSYLAGRETQYF. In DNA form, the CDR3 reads TGTGCCAGCAGCTCCTATTTAGCGGGCCGGGAGACCCAGTACTTC.

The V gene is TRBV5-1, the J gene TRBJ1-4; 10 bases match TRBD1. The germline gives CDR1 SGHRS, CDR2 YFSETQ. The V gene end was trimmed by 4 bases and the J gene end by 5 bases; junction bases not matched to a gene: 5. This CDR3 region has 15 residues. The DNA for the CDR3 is TGCGCCAGCAGCGGCTGGACAGGGGGAAATGAAAAACTGTTTTTT. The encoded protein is CASSGWTGGNEKLFF.

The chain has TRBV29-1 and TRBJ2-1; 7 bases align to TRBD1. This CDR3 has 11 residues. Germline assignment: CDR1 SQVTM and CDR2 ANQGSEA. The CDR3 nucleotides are TGCGCCTCCGGGACAGACAATGAGCAGTTCTTC. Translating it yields CASGTDNEQFF.